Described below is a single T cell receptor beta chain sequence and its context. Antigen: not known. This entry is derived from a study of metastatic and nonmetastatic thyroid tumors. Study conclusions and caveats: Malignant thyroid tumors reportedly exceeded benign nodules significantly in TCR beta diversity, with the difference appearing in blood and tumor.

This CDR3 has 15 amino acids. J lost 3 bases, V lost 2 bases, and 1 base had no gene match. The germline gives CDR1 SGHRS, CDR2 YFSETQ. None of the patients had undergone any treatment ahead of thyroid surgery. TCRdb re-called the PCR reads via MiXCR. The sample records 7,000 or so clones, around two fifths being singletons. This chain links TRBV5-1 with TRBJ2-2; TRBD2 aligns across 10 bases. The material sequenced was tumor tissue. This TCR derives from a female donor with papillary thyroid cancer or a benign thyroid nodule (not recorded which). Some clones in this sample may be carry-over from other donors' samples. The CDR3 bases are TGCGCCAGCAGCTTCCTAGCGGGGGACACCGGGGAGCTGTTTTTT. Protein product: CASSFLAGDTGELFF.